This entry concerns a single T cell receptor (beta chain). Germline loops: CDR1 MDHEN, CDR2 SYDVKM. The CDR3 consists of 12 residues. J was trimmed by 8 bases and V by 8 bases; bases with no gene match: 3. The data are from a study of memory CD4+ T cells and cytomegalovirus serostatus. The sort gate was single viable CD3+CD4+CD8-CD45RO+ cells for memory CD4+ T cells. TCRdb's copy holds only in-frame clones and misses some; the assay was immunoSEQ multiplex PCR. The table records around 60,000 clones, roughly 80% of them present only once. The chain combines TRBV28 with TRBJ1-4; TRBD1 aligns across 9 bases. The clonotype comes from an adult in good health and CMV-seronegative. Sequenced: memory CD4+ T cells from blood. The chain's CDR3 is CASATGGEKLFF. The CDR3, as DNA: TGTGCCAGCGCGACAGGGGGAGAAAAACTGTTTTTT.